The entry below describes one T cell receptor beta chain. The data originate from a study of shared clonotypes between healthy human individuals. Original processing methods: ImmunoSEQ sequences covered only the junction and lacked quality scores; filtering therefore differed. The table came from immunoSEQ multiplex PCR; TCRdb's copy has only in-frame clones and leaves some out. That table furnishes V, J and clone size, whereas the DNA furnished D and trimming. The sample contains fewer than 550,000 clones, 60% to 80% of which appear only once. Germline loops: CDR1 SGHTA, CDR2 FQGTGA. V lost 2 bases and J lost 7, with 11 bases in between. CDR3 size: 13 residues.

The chain is built from TRBV7-3 and TRBJ1-2; no clear D gene. The receptor comes from a woman in her thirties or forties in good health. Some clones in this sample may be carry-over from other donors' samples. Material for sequencing was PBMCs. CDR3 amino acids: CASSLEAVGGYTF. The DNA for the CDR3 is TGTGCCAGCAGCTTAGAGGCCGTGGGTGGCTACACCTTC.